This TCR beta chain was recorded in a study of blood T cell repertoires in COVID-19. TCRdb's copy holds only in-frame clones and misses some; the assay was immunoSEQ multiplex PCR. The data hold 150,000 to 160,000 clones, with 80% observed a single time. Germline CDR1 SGHNT, CDR2 YYREEE (reference sequence). After removal of 4 bases from V and 4 bases from J, the junction contained 11 bases not matched to a gene. The CDR3 is made up of 17 amino acids. V usage is TRBV5-4 and J usage is TRBJ1-2, with 12 bases that match TRBD1. The sequence came from a man aged 55 to 70 with acute or convalescent COVID-19. The sequenced material came from peripheral blood. The CDR3 loop reads CASSPKPGTGGVYGYTF. CDR3 bases: TGTGCCAGCAGCCCCAAACCCGGGACAGGGGGCGTCTATGGCTACACCTTC.